What follows is one T cell receptor beta chain and its context. The antigen is not known. Profiling relied on immunoSEQ multiplex PCR, and the TCRdb table lists in-frame clones only, not all of them. The table has tens of thousands of clones, 60% to 85% seen once. This specimen comes from a study of a mutant IDH1 vaccine in newly diagnosed glioma. V was pared by 4 bases and J by 7 bases, with 14 bases between. Germline V gene sequence: CDR1 LGHNA, CDR2 YSLEER. This CDR3 has 15 residues. Regarding time point: week 35, safety follow-up. Doses consisted of 300 ug of mutant IDH1 20-mer peptide each, paired with topical imiquimod.

V and J are TRBV4-3 and TRBJ1-6; D might be TRBD1 (6 bases). The sequences come from PBMCs, collected from a glioma patient whose treatment included an IDH1 peptide vaccine. This TCR was recovered from a man aged 40-49 years with glioma. CDR3 region: CASSRETGLNSPLHF. The CDR3 DNA reads TGCGCCAGCAGCCGAGAGACAGGTTTAAATTCACCCCTCCACTTT.